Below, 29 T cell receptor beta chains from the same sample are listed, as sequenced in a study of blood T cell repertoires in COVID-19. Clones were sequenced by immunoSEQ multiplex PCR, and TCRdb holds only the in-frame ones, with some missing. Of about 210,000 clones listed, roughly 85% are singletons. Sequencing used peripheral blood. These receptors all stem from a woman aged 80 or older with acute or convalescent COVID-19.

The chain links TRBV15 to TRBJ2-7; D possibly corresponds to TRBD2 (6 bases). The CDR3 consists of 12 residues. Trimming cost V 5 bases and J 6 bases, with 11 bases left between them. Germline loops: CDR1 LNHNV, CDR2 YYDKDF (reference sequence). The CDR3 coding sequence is TGTGCCACCAGCCGACGGAGGGGCGAGCAGTACTTC. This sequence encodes CATSRRRGEQYF.

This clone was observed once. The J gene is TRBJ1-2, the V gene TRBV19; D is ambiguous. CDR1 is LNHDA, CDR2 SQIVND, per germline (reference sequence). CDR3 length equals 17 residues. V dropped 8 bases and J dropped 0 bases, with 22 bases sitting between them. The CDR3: CASHDPGWSSSNYGYTF. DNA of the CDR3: TGTGCCAGTCACGACCCGGGTTGGAGTTCTTCTAACTATGGCTACACCTTC.

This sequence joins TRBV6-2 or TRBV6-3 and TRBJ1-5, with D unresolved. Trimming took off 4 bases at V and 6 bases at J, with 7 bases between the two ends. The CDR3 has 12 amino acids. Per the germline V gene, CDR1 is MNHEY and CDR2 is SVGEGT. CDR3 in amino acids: CASSSSIQPQHF. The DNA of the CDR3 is TGTGCCAGCAGTTCCAGTATTCAGCCCCAGCATTTT.

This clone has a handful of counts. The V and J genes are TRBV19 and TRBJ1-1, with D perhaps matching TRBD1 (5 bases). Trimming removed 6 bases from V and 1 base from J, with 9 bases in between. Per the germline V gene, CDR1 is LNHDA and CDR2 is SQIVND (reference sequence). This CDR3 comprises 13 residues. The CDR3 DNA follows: TGTGCCAGTAGCACCAGGGAGAACACTGAAGCTTTCTTT. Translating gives CASSTRENTEAFF.

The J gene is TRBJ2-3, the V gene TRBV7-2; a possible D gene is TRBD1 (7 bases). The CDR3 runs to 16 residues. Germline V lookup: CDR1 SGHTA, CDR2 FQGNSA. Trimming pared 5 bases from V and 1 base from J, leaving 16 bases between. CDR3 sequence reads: CASSLMGGQRTDTQYF. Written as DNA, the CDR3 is TGTGCCAGCAGCCTCATGGGGGGACAGCGCACAGATACGCAGTATTTT.

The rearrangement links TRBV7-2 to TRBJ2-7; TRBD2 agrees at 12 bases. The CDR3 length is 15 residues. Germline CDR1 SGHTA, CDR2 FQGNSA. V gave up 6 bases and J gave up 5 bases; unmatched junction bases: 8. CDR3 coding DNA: TGTGCCAGCAGTTCAAGACTAGCGGGAGCCCACGAGCAGTACTTC. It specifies CASSSRLAGAHEQYF.

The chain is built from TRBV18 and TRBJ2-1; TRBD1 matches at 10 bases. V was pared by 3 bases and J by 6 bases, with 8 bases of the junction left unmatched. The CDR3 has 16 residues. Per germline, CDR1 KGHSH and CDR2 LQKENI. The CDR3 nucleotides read TGTGCCAGCTCACCGGAGGGACAGGGGTTAGTCAATGAGCAGTTCTTC. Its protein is CASSPEGQGLVNEQFF.

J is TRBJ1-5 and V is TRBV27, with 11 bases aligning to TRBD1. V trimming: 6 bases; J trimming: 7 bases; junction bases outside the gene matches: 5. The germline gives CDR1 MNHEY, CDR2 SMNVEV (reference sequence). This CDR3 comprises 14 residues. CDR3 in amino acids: CASSRTGGRQPQHF. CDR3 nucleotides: TGTGCCAGCAGCCGGACAGGGGGCCGGCAGCCCCAGCATTTT.

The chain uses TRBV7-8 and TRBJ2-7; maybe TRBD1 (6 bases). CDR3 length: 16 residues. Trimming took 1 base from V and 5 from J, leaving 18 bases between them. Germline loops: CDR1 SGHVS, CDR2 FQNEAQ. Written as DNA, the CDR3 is TGTGCCAGCAGCTTAGTTGTGGGGGCGGTTGGCCACGAGCAGTACTTC. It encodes CASSLVVGAVGHEQYF.

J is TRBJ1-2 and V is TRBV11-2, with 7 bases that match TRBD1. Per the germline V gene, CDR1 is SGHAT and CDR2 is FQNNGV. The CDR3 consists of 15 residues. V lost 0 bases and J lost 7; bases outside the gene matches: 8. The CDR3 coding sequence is TGTGCCAGCAGCTTAGATAGGGACAGTTTAACTGGCTACACCTTC. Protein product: CASSLDRDSLTGYTF.

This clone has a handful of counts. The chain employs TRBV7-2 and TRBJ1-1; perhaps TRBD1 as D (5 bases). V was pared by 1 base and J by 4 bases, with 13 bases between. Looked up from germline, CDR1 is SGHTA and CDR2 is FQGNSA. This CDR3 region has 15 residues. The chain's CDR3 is CASSLVGATITEAFF. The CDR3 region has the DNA TGTGCCAGCAGCTTAGTTGGGGCTACGATCACTGAAGCTTTCTTT.

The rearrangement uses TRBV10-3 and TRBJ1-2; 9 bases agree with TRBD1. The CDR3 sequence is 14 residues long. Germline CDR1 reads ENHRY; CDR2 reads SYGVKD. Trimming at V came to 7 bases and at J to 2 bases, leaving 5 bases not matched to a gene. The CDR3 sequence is CAITRDRDNYGYTF. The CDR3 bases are TGTGCCATCACCCGGGACAGGGACAACTATGGCTACACCTTC.

CDR3 nucleotides: TGTGCCAGCATCACACACCAAAGCTCCTACAATGAGCAGTTCTTC. Translating it yields CASITHQSSYNEQFF. The chain has TRBV7-2 and TRBJ2-1; D is unresolved. With 7 bases removed from V and 0 bases from J, the gap between germline ends came to 13 bases. This CDR3 contains 15 residues. Germline CDR1 and CDR2: SGHTA and FQGNSA. Supplemented by reference TRBV7-2 and TRBJ2-1, the full variable domain reads GAGVSQSPSNKVTEKGKDVELRCDPISGHTALYWYRQSLGQGLEFLIYFQGNSAPDKSGLPSDRFSAERTGGSVSTLTIQRTQQEDSAVYLCASITHQSSYNEQFFGPGTRLTVL.

This CDR3 reads CASNPGGGRNSPLHF. Here the CDR3 DNA reads TGCGCCAGCAACCCGGGGGGGGGCAGGAATTCACCCCTCCACTTT. The chain couples TRBV4-1 to TRBJ1-6; possible D gene TRBD1, 6 bases. Looked up from germline, CDR1 is MGHRA and CDR2 is YSYEKL. The length of the CDR3 is 15 residues. Trimming left V 7 bases short and J 7 bases short, with 17 bases between.

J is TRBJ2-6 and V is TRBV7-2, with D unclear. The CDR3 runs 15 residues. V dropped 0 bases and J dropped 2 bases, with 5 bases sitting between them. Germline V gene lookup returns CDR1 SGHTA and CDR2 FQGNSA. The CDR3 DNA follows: TGTGCCAGCAGCTTAGCGGCCCCTGGGGCCAACGTCCTGACTTTC. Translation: CASSLAAPGANVLTF.

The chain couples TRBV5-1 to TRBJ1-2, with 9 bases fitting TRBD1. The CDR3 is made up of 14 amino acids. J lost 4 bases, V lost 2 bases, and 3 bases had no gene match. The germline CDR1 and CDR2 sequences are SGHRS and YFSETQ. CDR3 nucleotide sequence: TGCGCCAGCAGCTTCGACAGGGGGTCCTATGGCTACACCTTC. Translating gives CASSFDRGSYGYTF.

The CDR3 spells CASSFSGYEQYF. In nucleotides, the CDR3 is TGTGCCAGCAGTTTTAGCGGGTACGAGCAGTACTTC. The chain carries TRBV6-2 or TRBV6-3 and TRBJ2-7; 7 bases are a match to TRBD2. The germline V gene has CDR1 MNHEY and CDR2 SVGEGT. V dropped 4 bases and J dropped 4; count of bases not matched to a gene: 1. There are 12 residues in the CDR3.

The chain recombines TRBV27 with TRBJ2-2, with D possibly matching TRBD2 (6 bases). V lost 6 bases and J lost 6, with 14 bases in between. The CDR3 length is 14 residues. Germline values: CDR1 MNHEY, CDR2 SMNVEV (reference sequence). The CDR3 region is CASRRRDWAGELFF. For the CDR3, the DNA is TGTGCCAGCAGACGGAGGGATTGGGCCGGGGAGCTGTTTTTT.

As DNA, the CDR3 is TGTGCCACTTCCGGACAGACCTTCAGCACTGAAGCTTTCTTT. Protein sequence: CATSGQTFSTEAFF. The chain has TRBV10-3 and TRBJ1-1; D is perhaps TRBD1 (6 bases). CDR3 size: 14 residues. Between the trimmed V and J ends, which lost 10 bases and 4 bases, there was a span of 19 bases. Germline V CDR1 and CDR2: ENHRY, SYGVKD.

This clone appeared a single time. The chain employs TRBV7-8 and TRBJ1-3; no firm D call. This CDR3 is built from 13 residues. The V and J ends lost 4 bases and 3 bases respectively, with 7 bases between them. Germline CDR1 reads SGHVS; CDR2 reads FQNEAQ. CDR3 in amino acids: CASSSAGGNTIYF. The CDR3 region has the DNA TGTGCCAGCAGCTCCGCAGGTGGAAACACCATATATTTT. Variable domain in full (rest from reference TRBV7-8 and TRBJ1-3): GAGVSQSPRYKVAKRGQDVALRCDPISGHVSLFWYQQALGQGPEFLTYFQNEAQLDKSGLPSDRFFAERPEGSVSTLKIQRTQQEDSAVYLCASSSAGGNTIYFGEGSWLTVV.

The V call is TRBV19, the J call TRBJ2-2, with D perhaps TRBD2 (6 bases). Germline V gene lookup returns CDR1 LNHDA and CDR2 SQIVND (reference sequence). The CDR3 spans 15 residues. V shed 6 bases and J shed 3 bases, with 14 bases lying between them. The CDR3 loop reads CASRRREGYTGELFF. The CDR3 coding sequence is TGTGCCAGTAGGAGGAGGGAAGGGTACACCGGGGAGCTGTTTTTT. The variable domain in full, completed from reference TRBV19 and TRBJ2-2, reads DGGITQSPKYLFRKEGQNVTLSCEQNLNHDAMYWYRQDPGQGLRLIYYSQIVNDFQKGDIAEGYSVSREKKESFPLTVTSAQKNPTAFYLCASRRREGYTGELFFGEGSRLTVL.

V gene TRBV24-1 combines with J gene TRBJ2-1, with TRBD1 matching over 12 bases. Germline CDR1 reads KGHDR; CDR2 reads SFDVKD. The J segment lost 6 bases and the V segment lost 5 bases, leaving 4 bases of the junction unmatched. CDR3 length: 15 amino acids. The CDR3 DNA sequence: TGTGCCACCAGTGGTCCGGGACAGGGGGCCAATGAGCAGTTCTTC. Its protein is CATSGPGQGANEQFF.

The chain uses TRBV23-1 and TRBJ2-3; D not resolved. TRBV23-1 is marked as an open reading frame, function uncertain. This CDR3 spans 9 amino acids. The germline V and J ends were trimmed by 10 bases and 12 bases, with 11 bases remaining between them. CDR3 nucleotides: TGCGCCATCACCCTAGGCCAGTATTTT. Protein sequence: CAITLGQYF.

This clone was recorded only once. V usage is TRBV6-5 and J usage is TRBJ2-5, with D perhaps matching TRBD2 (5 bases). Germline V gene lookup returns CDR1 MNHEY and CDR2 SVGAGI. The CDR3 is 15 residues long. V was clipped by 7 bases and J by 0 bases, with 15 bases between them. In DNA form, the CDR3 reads TGTGCCAGCACACTTCTTAGCGCGAACCAAGAGACCCAGTACTTC. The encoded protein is CASTLLSANQETQYF.

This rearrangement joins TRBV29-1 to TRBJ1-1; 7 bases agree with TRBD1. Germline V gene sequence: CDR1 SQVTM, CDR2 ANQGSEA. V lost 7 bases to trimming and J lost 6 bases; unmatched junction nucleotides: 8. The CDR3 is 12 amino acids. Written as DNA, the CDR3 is TGCAGCGCCGACAGGGTGGGGTCTGAAGCTTTCTTT. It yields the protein CSADRVGSEAFF. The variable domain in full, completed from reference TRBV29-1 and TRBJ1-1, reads SAVISQKPSRDICQRGTSLTIQCQVDSQVTMMFWYRQQPGQSLTLIATANQGSEATYESGFVIDKFPISRPNLTFSTLTVSNMSPEDSSIYLCSADRVGSEAFFGQGTRLTVV.

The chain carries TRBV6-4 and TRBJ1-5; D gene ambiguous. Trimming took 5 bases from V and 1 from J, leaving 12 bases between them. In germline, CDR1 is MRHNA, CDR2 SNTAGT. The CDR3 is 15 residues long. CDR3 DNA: TGTGCCAGCAGTCCCCAAACGGGAAGCAATCAGCCCCAGCATTTT. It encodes CASSPQTGSNQPQHF.

The CDR3 bases are TGTGCCAGCAGCTTACCGGGAGGTATTAGCAATGAGCAGTTCTTC. As protein: CASSLPGGISNEQFF. The chain links TRBV11-2 to TRBJ2-1, with 7 bases that match TRBD2. The ends lost 2 bases at V and 6 bases at J; junction bases unmatched: 7. Germline lookup yields CDR1 SGHAT and CDR2 FQNNGV. This CDR3 region has 15 residues.

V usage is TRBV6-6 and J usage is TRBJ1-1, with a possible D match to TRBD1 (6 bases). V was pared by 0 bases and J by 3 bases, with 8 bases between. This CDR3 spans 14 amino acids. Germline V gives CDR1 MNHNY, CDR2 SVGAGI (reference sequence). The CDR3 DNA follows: TGTGCCAGCAGTTACTCAGGGGGAGACACTGAAGCTTTCTTT. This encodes CASSYSGGDTEAFF.

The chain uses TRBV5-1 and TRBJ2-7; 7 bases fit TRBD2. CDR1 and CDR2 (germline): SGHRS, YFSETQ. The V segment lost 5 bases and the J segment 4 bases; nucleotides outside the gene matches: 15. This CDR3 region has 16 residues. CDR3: CASSVAPVGRVYEQYF. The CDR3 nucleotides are TGCGCCAGCAGTGTAGCGCCAGTAGGGAGGGTGTACGAGCAGTACTTC. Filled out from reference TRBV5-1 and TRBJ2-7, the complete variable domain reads KAGVTQTPRYLIKTRGQQVTLSCSPISGHRSVSWYQQTPGQGLQFLFEYFSETQRNKGNFPGRFSGRQFSNSRSEMNVSTLELGDSALYLCASSVAPVGRVYEQYFGPGTRLTVT.